The 18 T cell receptor beta chains in this list originate from one sample, sequenced in a study of shared clonotypes between healthy human individuals. CD8 cells classed as naive were CD45RO-negative and positively selected for CCR7, excluding terminally differentiated effector memory CD45RA+ cells. The protocol was immunoSEQ multiplex PCR, while the TCRdb copy is restricted to in-frame clones and leaves out a portion. The sample includes about 2.2 million clones, about 93% seen only once; the top ten take more than 1.5%. The sequenced sample was naive CD8+ T cells from PBMCs. The receptors stem from a man aged 18-30 years in good health. Some clones in this sample may be carry-over from other donors' samples.

The rearrangement joins TRBV5-4 to TRBJ1-1; D gene unclear. Germline lookup yields CDR1 SGHNT and CDR2 YYREEE (reference sequence). There are 14 residues in the CDR3. The V and J ends lost 4 bases and 0 bases respectively, with 10 bases between them. This chain's CDR3 is CASSLRALNTEAFF. The CDR3 region has the DNA TGTGCCAGCAGCCTCCGGGCCCTGAACACTGAAGCTTTCTTT.

The genes are TRBV6-5 and TRBJ1-2; D gene uncertain. Trimming took off 0 bases at V and 10 bases at J, with 15 bases between the two ends. The CDR3 covers 14 residues. Germline-derived CDR1 and CDR2 are MNHEY and SVGAGI. Written as DNA, the CDR3 is TGTGCCAGCAGTTACTCTGCAGTACTGATTGACTACACCTTC. Translating it yields CASSYSAVLIDYTF.

This chain uses TRBV7-9 with TRBJ2-5; the match to TRBD2 covers 8 bases. Germline assignment: CDR1 SEHNR and CDR2 FQNEAQ (reference sequence). Trimming took 5 bases from V and 3 from J; bases not matched to a gene: 2. The CDR3 covers 13 residues. The CDR3 reads CASSRAGEETQYF. CDR3 nucleotide sequence: TGTGCCAGCAGCCGAGCGGGAGAAGAGACCCAGTACTTC.

This clone has a handful of counts. Within the sample, other DNA sequences also encode this same CDR3. The chain joins TRBV27 to TRBJ2-3; maybe TRBD2 (5 bases). CDR3 length equals 14 residues. The V end lost 0 bases, the J end lost 1 base, and 5 bases lay between the germline ends. Per the germline V gene, CDR1 is MNHEY and CDR2 is SMNVEV (reference sequence). CDR3 protein: CASSLSRGTDTQYF. The DNA for the CDR3 is TGTGCCAGCAGTTTATCGAGGGGCACAGATACGCAGTATTTT.

J is TRBJ2-5 and V is TRBV11-2; D unclear. Germline V lookup: CDR1 SGHAT, CDR2 FQNNGV. The CDR3 is 12 amino acids. Trimming cost V 6 bases and J 2 bases, with 7 bases left between them. The CDR3 nucleotides are TGTGCCAGCAGAAGGTTACAAGAGACCCAGTACTTC. This encodes CASRRLQETQYF.

As concerns this clone: This sample also contains other DNA sequences that code for the same CDR3. The chain joins TRBV5-1 to TRBJ1-1; no definite D call. The germline V gene encodes CDR1 SGHRS and CDR2 YFSETQ. This CDR3 has 15 residues. The V end lost 0 bases, the J end lost 0 bases, and 9 bases lay between the germline ends. The CDR3 here is CASSLEAGMNTEAFF. DNA for the CDR3: TGCGCCAGCAGCTTGGAGGCCGGAATGAACACTGAAGCTTTCTTT.

The rearrangement uses TRBV10-1 and TRBJ2-1; D not resolved. With 2 bases removed from V and 4 bases from J, the gap between germline ends came to 6 bases. CDR1 and CDR2 from the germline V gene are WNHNN and SYGVQD (reference sequence). This CDR3 is built from 13 residues. The DNA for the CDR3 is TGCGCCAGCAGTGAGGAATTTTACAATGAGCAGTTCTTC. Amino acids: CASSEEFYNEQFF.

The chain links TRBV27 to TRBJ2-2, with D unresolved. Deletions cut 2 bases from V and 6 bases from J, with 16 bases between. The CDR3 has 16 amino acids. Looked up from germline, CDR1 is MNHEY and CDR2 is SMNVEV (reference sequence). CDR3 sequence reads: CASSLIWAVGAGELFF. DNA for the CDR3: TGTGCCAGCAGTTTAATCTGGGCGGTTGGCGCCGGGGAGCTGTTTTTT.

The V gene is TRBV9, the J gene TRBJ1-2, with 7 bases aligning to TRBD1. Germline values: CDR1 SGDLS, CDR2 YYNGEE. The V segment lost 3 bases and the J segment 4 bases; nucleotides outside the gene matches: 6. This CDR3 region has 14 residues. CDR3 sequence: CASSAQGQFYGYTF. The CDR3 nucleotides are TGTGCCAGCAGCGCCCAGGGACAGTTCTATGGCTACACCTTC. Full variable domain (outside the CDR3, taken from reference TRBV9 and TRBJ1-2): DSGVTQTPKHLITATGQRVTLRCSPRSGDLSVYWYQQSLDQGLQFLIQYYNGEERAKGNILERFSAQQFPDLHSELNLSSLELGDSALYFCASSAQGQFYGYTFGSGTRLTVV.

V is TRBV28 and J is TRBJ1-2; D perhaps matches TRBD1 (6 bases). CDR1 is MDHEN and CDR2 is SYDVKM in the germline V gene. Trimming left V 2 bases short and J 7 bases short, with 23 bases between. The CDR3 loop spans 17 amino acids. The DNA for the CDR3 is TGTGCCAGCAGTTTACAAAACAGGGCGCGGATTGGTCCTGGCTACACCTTC. Its protein product is CASSLQNRARIGPGYTF.

On this clone itself: Other DNA sequences of this sample code for an identical CDR3. The gene calls are TRBV29-1 and TRBJ2-7; 9 nucleotides match TRBD1. The CDR3 has 17 amino acids. Looked up from germline, CDR1 is SQVTM and CDR2 is ANQGSEA. V lost 6 bases to trimming and J lost 4 bases; unmatched junction nucleotides: 19. The CDR3 is CSVMTGRRDRVSYEQYF. Written as DNA, the CDR3 is TGCAGCGTGATGACGGGCCGCCGGGACAGGGTGTCTTACGAGCAGTACTTC.

This clone was seen once. The V and J genes are TRBV28 and TRBJ2-7; D unclear. The V gene lost 4 bases and the J gene lost 3 bases, with 13 bases spanning the gap. In germline, CDR1 is MDHEN, CDR2 SYDVKM. CDR3 length: 14 amino acids. The CDR3 nucleotides read TGTGCCAGCAGTTGGATCATATCAAGCTACGAGCAGTACTTC. Its protein is CASSWIISSYEQYF.

This sequence joins TRBV6-5 and TRBJ2-1, with 8 bases identical to TRBD1. Germline V gives CDR1 MNHEY, CDR2 SVGAGI. This CDR3 contains 16 residues. The trim removed 4 bases at V and 0 bases at J, leaving 5 bases unmatched. For the CDR3, the DNA is TGTGCCAGCAGTTCGACAGGGGATCCCTCCTACAATGAGCAGTTCTTC. It specifies CASSSTGDPSYNEQFF.

The genes are TRBV2 and TRBJ2-5; D is tentatively TRBD1 or TRBD2 (5 bases each). The germline V gene has CDR1 SNHLY and CDR2 FYNNEI. The CDR3 runs 15 residues. Trimming removed 6 bases from V and 1 base from J, with 15 bases in between. The chain's CDR3 is CASRGTEQAQETQYF. CDR3 sequence (DNA): TGTGCCAGCAGGGGGACGGAGCAGGCCCAAGAGACCCAGTACTTC.

A remark on this clone: This sequence is one base from a far larger clone and is likely a read error. The same CDR3 is also encoded by other DNA sequences in this sample. The chain employs TRBV5-6 and TRBJ1-1, with a weak D call TRBD1 (6 bases). This CDR3 region has 12 residues. Germline CDR1 is SGHDT and CDR2 is YYEEEE. Trimming took 1 base from V and 5 from J, leaving 6 bases between them. In DNA form, the CDR3 reads TGTGCCAGCAGCTTGAGGGGGACTGAAGCTTTCTTT. It encodes CASSLRGTEAFF.

The gene calls are TRBV27 and TRBJ1-2; 7 nucleotides agree with TRBD1. Germline V gives CDR1 MNHEY, CDR2 SMNVEV (reference sequence). V trimming: 5 bases; J trimming: 3 bases; junction bases outside the gene matches: 6. This CDR3 region has 14 residues. The CDR3 sequence: CASSPRGPHYGYTF. The DNA for the CDR3 is TGTGCCAGCAGTCCGAGGGGGCCCCACTATGGCTACACCTTC.

The chain combines TRBV28 with TRBJ2-5; D is possibly TRBD1 (6 bases). CDR1 is MDHEN, CDR2 SYDVKM, per germline. The CDR3 contains 14 residues. V gave up 2 bases and J gave up 5 bases, with 12 bases separating them. CDR3 sequence reads: CASSLTGWVETQYF. The CDR3 region has the DNA TGTGCCAGCAGTTTAACAGGGTGGGTGGAGACCCAGTACTTC.

The genes are TRBV5-1 and TRBJ2-7; D is tentatively TRBD1 or TRBD2 (5 bases each). The CDR3 has 15 amino acids. With 4 bases removed from V and 0 bases from J, the gap between germline ends came to 14 bases. Germline CDR1 SGHRS, CDR2 YFSETQ. CDR3 sequence (DNA): TGCGCCAGCAGCCCCTCCCAGGGAGCCTCCTACGAGCAGTACTTC. This translates into CASSPSQGASYEQYF.